This is a list of T cell receptor beta chains from one sample in a study of T cells in Graves' hyperthyroidism and ophthalmopathy. Via MiXCR, TCRdb re-called the multiplex PCR reads, giving one row per CDR3 protein. The sample holds around 600,000 distinct CDR3 sequences; 13% to 15% are singletons and the top ten take roughly 7%. Sequencing was done on a sample of blood. Receptors were obtained from a young woman with Graves' ophthalmopathy. The CDR3 runs from the conserved cysteine through the conserved F or W. The D gene is left open where the match is weak. Clone size is not always given. Where it is, it says once, few, many or a class for expanded clones.

>-|TRBJ2-1|TRBD1|TRBV4-2
CASSQPGTGRYNEQFF
TGTGCCAGCAGCCAGCCCGGGACAGGTAGATACAATGAGCAGTTCTTC
>-|TRBJ2-3|-|TRBV29-1
CSVKQGETQYF
TGCAGCGTTAAACAGGGAGAGACGCAGTATTTT
>-|TRBJ2-1|-|TRBV27
CATQRASSYNEQFF
TGTGCCACACAGCGGGCGAGCTCCTACAATGAGCAGTTCTTC
>many|TRBJ2-1|TRBD2|TRBV7-9
CASSSGLAPSSSYNEQFF
TGTGCCAGCAGCTCGGGACTAGCCCCTAGTAGCTCCTACAATGAGCAGTTCTTC
>many|TRBJ2-5|-|TRBV28
CASSSETGPGGETQYF
TGTGCCAGCAGTTCCGAAACCGGCCCAGGAGGGGAGACCCAGTACTTC
>many|TRBJ1-1|-|TRBV29-1
CSVGTAAGAEAFF
TGCAGCGTGGGCACGGCGGCGGGGGCTGAAGCTTTCTTT
>many|TRBJ1-4|-|TRBV6-2/TRBV6-3
CASSYSISGASNEKLFF
TGTGCCAGCAGTTACTCGATATCGGGAGCGTCGAATGAAAAACTGTTTTTT
>-|TRBJ2-5|-|TRBV7-2
CASSPRDRNQETQYF
TGTGCCAGCAGCCCCCGTGACAGGAACCAAGAGACCCAGTACTTC
>many|TRBJ2-7|TRBD2|TRBV6-1
CASTSSLSGSSYEQYF
TGTGCCAGCACGTCTTCCCTGAGCGGGAGCTCCTACGAGCAGTACTTC
>many|TRBJ2-7|TRBD1|TRBV28
CAHGQGYEQYF
TGTGCTCATGGACAGGGGTACGAGCAGTACTTC
>many|TRBJ2-7|TRBD2|TRBV2
CASSDRTSGRDYEQYF
TGTGCCAGCAGTGACCGGACTAGCGGGAGGGACTACGAGCAGTACTTC
>-|TRBJ2-5|TRBD2|TRBV6-2/TRBV6-3
CASSPTLAGSQETQYF
TGTGCCAGCAGTCCTACGCTAGCGGGAAGCCAAGAGACCCAGTACTTC
>-|TRBJ1-1|-|TRBV19
CASSIDLGTATEAFF
TGTGCCAGTAGTATAGACCTTGGGACTGCCACTGAAGCTTTCTTT
>many|TRBJ2-1|-|TRBV20-1
CSARDALPEQFF
TGCAGTGCTAGAGATGCTCTGCCAGAGCAGTTCTTC
>-|TRBJ2-2|-|TRBV19
CASSSWSGELFF
TGTGCCAGTAGTAGCTGGTCCGGGGAGCTGTTTTTT
>few|TRBJ1-1|-|TRBV12-3/TRBV12-4
CASSIAPEAFF
TGTGCCAGCAGTATCGCTCCTGAAGCTTTCTTT
>many|TRBJ2-1|-|TRBV7-3
CASSLFRADNEQFF
TGTGCCAGCAGCTTATTTCGGGCTGACAATGAGCAGTTCTTC
>once|TRBJ2-7|TRBD1|TRBV20-1
CSARDSDRGSYEQYF
TGCAGTGCTAGAGATAGCGACAGGGGGTCCTACGAGCAGTACTTC
>many|TRBJ2-3|-|TRBV11-1
CASSLERGPTDTQYF
TGTGCCAGCAGCTTAGAGAGGGGCCCCACAGATACGCAGTATTTT
>-|TRBJ1-1|-|TRBV20-1
CSAREGHANTEAFF
TGCAGTGCGAGAGAGGGGCACGCTAACACTGAAGCTTTCTTT
>-|TRBJ2-4|TRBD1|TRBV19
CASGQGADIQYF
TGTGCCAGCGGACAGGGTGCGGACATTCAGTACTTC
>-|TRBJ2-7|TRBD1|TRBV7-3
CASRSTGSSYEQYF
TGTGCCAGCAGGTCGACAGGGAGCTCCTACGAGCAGTACTTC
>-|TRBJ2-2|TRBD2|TRBV28
CASSLPSGSTANTGELFF
TGTGCCAGCAGTCTTCCTAGCGGGTCTACCGCGAACACCGGGGAGCTGTTTTTT
>many|TRBJ2-2|-|TRBV11-2
CASKRGVGTGELFF
TGTGCCAGCAAGAGAGGGGTTGGTACCGGGGAGCTGTTTTTT
>many|TRBJ2-3|-|TRBV7-3
CASSLTPSHLGDTQYF
TGTGCCAGCAGCTTAACTCCGAGCCACTTAGGGGATACGCAGTATTTT
>many|TRBJ2-5|TRBD1|TRBV2
CASSPGTGKETQYF
TGTGCCAGCAGCCCCGGGACAGGAAAAGAGACCCAGTACTTC
>many|TRBJ2-1|-|TRBV11-2
CASTPSNNEQFF
TGTGCCAGCACCCCAAGCAACAATGAGCAGTTCTTC
>many|TRBJ1-6|-|TRBV6-1
CASRLTANSPLHF
TGTGCCAGCAGGTTGACAGCTAATTCACCCCTCCACTTT
>many|TRBJ2-1|-|TRBV2
CASSGPGAIRNEQFF
TGTGCCAGCAGTGGGCCGGGGGCCATCCGCAATGAGCAGTTCTTC
>few|TRBJ1-5|-|TRBV5-5
CASSPGNGAYSNQPQHF
TGTGCCAGCAGCCCAGGTAACGGGGCTTATAGCAATCAGCCCCAGCATTTT
>many|TRBJ2-2|TRBD1|TRBV2
CASSEGDSYTGELFF
TGTGCCAGCAGTGAAGGGGACAGTTACACCGGGGAGCTGTTTTTT
>-|TRBJ1-6|TRBD1|TRBV18
CASSTGVYTNSPLHF
TGTGCCAGCTCAACAGGGGTATACACCAATTCACCCCTCCACTTT
>few|TRBJ2-2|TRBD1|TRBV4-2
CASSRGTVANTGELFF
TGTGCCAGCAGCAGGGGGACAGTCGCGAACACCGGGGAGCTGTTTTTT
>-|TRBJ2-5|-|TRBV9
CASSVLSQETQYF
TGTGCCAGCAGCGTACTATCTCAAGAGACCCAGTACTTC
>many|TRBJ1-1|-|TRBV5-5
CASSRLGQNTEAFF
TGTGCCAGCAGCCGACTGGGACAGAACACTGAAGCTTTCTTT
>many|TRBJ1-5|-|TRBV6-6
CASSYATTLPNQPQHF
TGTGCCAGCAGTTACGCTACGACACTCCCCAATCAGCCCCAGCATTTT
>few|TRBJ1-4|-|TRBV28
CASAPGEGEKLFF
TGTGCCAGCGCCCCAGGGGAGGGGGAAAAACTGTTTTTT
>-|TRBJ1-5|-|TRBV19
CASSILGDTRNQPQHF
TGTGCCAGTAGTATTCTGGGGGACACCCGAAATCAGCCCCAGCATTTT
>many|TRBJ2-7|-|TRBV18
CASSPPMDSAYEQYF
TGTGCCAGCTCACCACCCATGGACAGCGCCTACGAGCAGTACTTC
>many|TRBJ1-1|-|TRBV14
CASSPIAGYTEAFF
TGTGCCAGCAGCCCGATCGCAGGGTACACTGAAGCTTTCTTT
>many|TRBJ1-2|TRBD1|TRBV28
CASSLGTGPSFGYTF
TGTGCCAGCAGTTTAGGGACAGGCCCCTCTTTTGGCTACACCTTC
>many|TRBJ1-2|-|TRBV20-1
CSARDPPDRGYGYTF
TGCAGTGCTAGGGACCCCCCGGACAGAGGCTATGGCTACACCTTC
>many|TRBJ1-1|-|TRBV2
CASSERGFGNTEAFF
TGTGCCAGCAGTGAAAGGGGATTCGGGAACACTGAAGCTTTCTTT
>-|TRBJ2-1|-|TRBV5-6
CASNQRPGNSYNEQFF
TGTGCCAGCAACCAAAGACCGGGGAACTCCTACAATGAGCAGTTCTTC
>few|TRBJ2-7|TRBD2|TRBV18
CANSPLGTSGTTYEQYF
TGTGCCAACTCACCACTCGGGACTAGCGGAACCACCTACGAGCAGTACTTC
>many|TRBJ2-5|-|TRBV20-1
CSAREVPDRRETQYF
TGCAGTGCTAGAGAAGTCCCGGACAGAAGGGAGACCCAGTACTTC
>many|TRBJ2-3|TRBD2|TRBV20-1
CSAPGTSDTQYF
TGCAGTGCTCCCGGGACTAGTGATACGCAGTATTTT
>many|TRBJ2-3|-|TRBV10-3
CAISLSTDTQYF
TGTGCCATCAGCCTTAGCACAGATACGCAGTATTTT
>few|TRBJ1-6|-|TRBV27
CASSLSEGGNSPLHF
TGTGCCAGCAGTTTATCTGAAGGGGGTAATTCACCCCTCCACTTT
>few|TRBJ2-7|-|TRBV5-1
CASSLGSRGLGSLSYEQYF
TGCGCCAGCAGCTTGGGGTCGAGGGGCTTAGGCTCCCTATCCTACGAGCAGTACTTC
>few|TRBJ2-1|-|TRBV27
CASSPTWGSYNEQFF
TGTGCCAGCAGTCCGACATGGGGCTCCTACAATGAGCAGTTCTTC
>many|TRBJ2-1|-|TRBV27
CASSPGLIYNEQFF
TGTGCCAGCAGTCCCGGACTGATATACAATGAGCAGTTCTTC
>many|TRBJ2-1|-|TRBV28
CASREGGRQWEQFF
TGTGCCAGCAGAGAGGGGGGGAGGCAATGGGAGCAGTTCTTC